The 27 T cell receptor beta chains below come from one sample, sequenced in a study of shared clonotypes between healthy human individuals. Only in-frame clones appear in the TCRdb table, and some are missing; sequencing was by immunoSEQ multiplex PCR. Of 110,000 or so clones in the sample, over 65% were seen once. The material sequenced was memory CD8+ T cells sorted from blood. Documented subset: CD45RO+ cells pooled with CCR7-negative TemRA cells. These receptors were obtained from a young woman in good health.

In its sample, this clone was seen once. V and J are TRBV25-1 and TRBJ2-1; D call uncertain. With 6 bases removed from V and 9 bases from J, the gap between germline ends came to 12 bases. The CDR3 is 12 amino acids. Germline values: CDR1 MGHDK, CDR2 SYGVNS. The CDR3 region has the DNA TGTGCCAGCAGCCTAAAGGGCAGTGAGCAGTTCTTC. It specifies CASSLKGSEQFF.

The DNA of the CDR3 is TGTGCCAGCAGCCAATGGGCCCCAACGGAGAGTAACTCCTACAATGAGCAGTTCTTC. Translating it yields CASSQWAPTESNSYNEQFF. The rearrangement joins TRBV5-8 to TRBJ2-1; D gene uncertain. Trimming left V 4 bases short and J 0 bases short, with 23 bases between. The CDR3 loop spans 19 amino acids. Germline assignment: CDR1 SGHTS and CDR2 YDEGEE.

This chain links TRBV29-1 with TRBJ2-7; D uncertain. Germline V gene sequence: CDR1 SQVTM, CDR2 ANQGSEA. V lost 7 bases and J 0 bases, leaving 10 bases between the germline ends. This CDR3 has 12 residues. The CDR3 reads CSGLGSSYEQYF. The CDR3 DNA reads TGCAGCGGCCTCGGAAGCTCCTACGAGCAGTACTTC.

About this clone: This sample includes further DNA sequences coding for the same CDR3. The J gene is TRBJ1-5, the V gene TRBV6-5; D perhaps matches TRBD1 (5 bases). The CDR3 length is 13 residues. Germline CDR1 is MNHEY and CDR2 is SVGAGI. Deletions cut 11 bases from V and 2 bases from J, with 13 bases between. CDR3 residues: CASRGVGNQPQHF. The CDR3, as DNA: TGTGCCTCCCGGGGGGTTGGCAATCAGCCCCAGCATTTT.

The chain is built from TRBV2 and TRBJ2-2; D is perhaps TRBD2 (6 bases). Germline CDR1 reads SNHLY; CDR2 reads FYNNEI. Deletions cut 8 bases from V and 2 bases from J, with 24 bases between. This CDR3 is 18 amino acids long. CDR3 sequence reads: CASSLRDFLIRNTGELFF. CDR3 coding DNA: TGTGCCAGCTCATTAAGGGACTTCCTAATAAGAAACACCGGGGAGCTGTTTTTT.

This clone has a count of ten or more. The chain couples TRBV4-2 to TRBJ2-3; TRBD2 matches 8 bases. This CDR3 has 16 residues. V shed 0 bases, J shed 4 bases, and the junction held 6 bases outside the gene matches. The germline CDR1 and CDR2 sequences are LGHNA and YNFKEQ. The CDR3 nucleotides are TGTGCCAGCAGCCAAGATCGGGGGGGCGGCTCAGATACGCAGTATTTT. Translated: CASSQDRGGGSDTQYF.

This clone has just a few counts. The rearrangement uses TRBV25-1 and TRBJ1-5, with D possibly matching TRBD1 (6 bases). V lost 6 bases to trimming and J lost 6 bases, with 12 bases between them. This CDR3 spans 13 amino acids. Germline V gene sequence: CDR1 MGHDK, CDR2 SYGVNS. The DNA of the CDR3 is TGTGCCAGCAGCAACAGGGAGGGTCAGCCCCAGCATTTT. Its protein is CASSNREGQPQHF.

This clone has only one observation. The V and J genes are TRBV6-5 and TRBJ2-6, with TRBD1 matching over 11 bases. Losses at the gene ends were 10 bases for V and 1 base for J; bases not matched to a gene: 3. There are 15 residues in the CDR3. CDR1 and CDR2 (germline): MNHEY, SVGAGI. The CDR3: CAIGTGGSGANVLTF. CDR3 DNA: TGTGCCATTGGGACAGGGGGGTCTGGGGCCAACGTCCTGACTTTC.

For the CDR3, the DNA is TGTGCCAGCAGCCTGGGACTAGCGCTCTCCTACGAGCAGTACTTC. This encodes CASSLGLALSYEQYF. This rearrangement joins TRBV13 to TRBJ2-7; TRBD2 matches 10 bases. CDR1 and CDR2 from the germline V gene are PRHDT and FYEKMQ (reference sequence). J lost 0 bases, V lost 5 bases, and 4 bases had no gene match. CDR3 length: 15 amino acids.

In this sample, this clone turned up many times. J is TRBJ1-5 and V is TRBV6-1; D ambiguous. Trimming cost V 3 bases and J 6 bases, with 9 bases left between them. The CDR3 covers 13 residues. Germline V CDR1 and CDR2: MNHNS, SASEGT. The CDR3 sequence is CASSDRATQPQHF. Written as DNA, the CDR3 is TGTGCCAGCAGTGATAGGGCAACTCAGCCCCAGCATTTT.

This chain connects TRBV27 to TRBJ1-1; D might be TRBD1 (6 bases). CDR3 length: 14 residues. Germline CDR1 reads MNHEY; CDR2 reads SMNVEV (reference sequence). V lost 7 bases, J lost 2 bases, and 14 bases lay in between. The CDR3 region is CASKNDRTNTEAFF. CDR3 nucleotide sequence: TGTGCCAGCAAAAACGACAGGACAAACACTGAAGCTTTCTTT.

The V gene is TRBV27, the J gene TRBJ2-1, with 12 nucleotides matching TRBD2. The germline CDR1 and CDR2 sequences are MNHEY and SMNVEV (reference sequence). The ends lost 5 bases at V and 7 bases at J; junction bases unmatched: 3. The CDR3 sequence is 14 residues long. The chain's CDR3 is CASSRGTSGNEQFF. Here the CDR3 DNA reads TGTGCCAGCAGTCGGGGGACTAGCGGGAATGAGCAGTTCTTC.

The CDR3 sequence is CAISGEGGTPPYEQYF. The CDR3 nucleotides are TGTGCCATCAGTGGGGAGGGCGGGACCCCTCCCTACGAGCAGTACTTC. V usage is TRBV10-3 and J usage is TRBJ2-7, with 7 bases matching TRBD2. CDR1 and CDR2 from the germline V gene are ENHRY and SYGVKD. The CDR3 consists of 16 residues. The junction had 11 bases not matched to a gene; V was cut back by 4 bases and J by 2 bases.

Of note for this clone: Since a much larger clone is just one base distant, this may be a read error. This chain links TRBV6-4 with TRBJ2-1; a possible D gene is TRBD2 (5 bases). CDR3 length: 14 amino acids. V was clipped by 5 bases and J by 5 bases, with 13 bases between them. Germline V gene data show CDR1 as MRHNA and CDR2 as SNTAGT. The CDR3, as DNA: TGTGCCAGCAGTAAAAGCGGAACTAACAATGAGCAGTTCTTC. Translating gives CASSKSGTNNEQFF.

This clone is a singleton in its sample. J is TRBJ2-3 and V is TRBV6-5; 12 bases map to TRBD2. The ends lost 6 bases at V and 4 bases at J; junction bases unmatched: 2. The germline CDR1 and CDR2 sequences are MNHEY and SVGAGI. The CDR3 length is 14 residues. The CDR3 region has the DNA TGTGCCAGCAGCCGACTAGCGGGAGCAGATACGCAGTATTTT. It codes for CASSRLAGADTQYF.

This clone was seen at least ten times. Distinct nucleotide sequences in the sample also encode this CDR3. This rearrangement joins TRBV6-6 to TRBJ1-5; D not certain. Trimming took off 6 bases at V and 2 bases at J, with 8 bases between the two ends. The CDR3 consists of 13 residues. Germline CDR1 reads MNHNY; CDR2 reads SVGAGI (reference sequence). The CDR3 DNA reads as TGTGCCAGCAGGGCGGTCGGCAATCAGCCCCAGCATTTT. Translated: CASRAVGNQPQHF.

This chain links TRBV7-9 with TRBJ1-2, with no clear D. The CDR3 covers 12 residues. Trimming removed 8 bases from V and 6 bases from J, with 13 bases in between. Per germline, CDR1 SEHNR and CDR2 FQNEAQ (reference sequence). The CDR3 region is CASWAVGHGYTF. Here the CDR3 DNA reads TGTGCCAGCTGGGCAGTGGGCCATGGCTACACCTTC.

This clone has at least ten counts. Other DNA sequences in the same sample also yield this CDR3. This CDR3 reads CASSLQDSEAFF. The CDR3 DNA sequence: TGTGCCAGCAGCTTACAGGACAGTGAAGCTTTCTTT. This chain links TRBV7-6 with TRBJ1-1; D possibly corresponds to TRBD1 (6 bases). This CDR3 has 12 amino acids. Trimming cost V 2 bases and J 7 bases, with 8 bases left between them. Germline-derived CDR1 and CDR2 are SGHVS and FNYEAQ. The full variable domain, completed using reference TRBV7-6 and TRBJ1-1, is GAGVSQSPRYKVTKRGQDVALRCDPISGHVSLYWYRQALGQGPEFLTYFNYEAQQDKSGLPNDRFSAERPEGSISTLTIQRTEQRDSAMYRCASSLQDSEAFFGQGTRLTVV.

DNA of the CDR3: TGTGCCAGTAGTATCTGGGGCGGTAATGGTGAGCAGTTCTTC. This gives the protein CASSIWGGNGEQFF. V is TRBV19 and J is TRBJ2-1, with a tentative D call TRBD1 (5 bases). Trimming removed 3 bases at V and 9 bases at J, with 15 bases between. The CDR3 contains 14 residues. The germline V gene has CDR1 LNHDA and CDR2 SQIVND (reference sequence).

This clone was seen a few times. The V and J genes are TRBV29-1 and TRBJ2-7; 13 bases line up with TRBD2. V dropped 3 bases and J dropped 5; count of bases not matched to a gene: 13. Germline lookup yields CDR1 SQVTM and CDR2 ANQGSEA. CDR3 length: 17 residues. This CDR3 is CSVDKAWTSGRGNEQYF. CDR3 DNA sequence: TGCAGCGTTGACAAGGCATGGACTAGCGGGAGAGGCAACGAGCAGTACTTC.

This rearrangement joins TRBV12-5 to TRBJ2-3, with TRBD2 matching over 11 bases. V gave up 2 bases and J gave up 1 base; unmatched junction bases: 8. Per the germline V gene, CDR1 is LGHNT and CDR2 is FRNRAP. This CDR3 region has 18 residues. The CDR3 protein is CASGLTLAGGEGTDTQYF. CDR3 nucleotide sequence: TGTGCTAGTGGTTTGACGCTAGCGGGAGGCGAGGGCACAGATACGCAGTATTTT.

V gene TRBV5-6 combines with J gene TRBJ1-1, with D maybe TRBD1 (6 bases). V lost 1 base and J 4 bases, leaving 17 bases between the germline ends. Germline loops: CDR1 SGHDT, CDR2 YYEEEE. This CDR3 region has 16 residues. CDR3 nucleotides: TGTGCCAGCAGCTTGACAGGGAGTGGGGCCTCCACTGAAGCTTTCTTT. This encodes CASSLTGSGASTEAFF.

This chain joins TRBV4-1 and TRBJ1-4; 11 bases fit TRBD1. The germline gives CDR1 MGHRA, CDR2 YSYEKL. V lost 4 bases, J lost 7 bases, and 5 bases stayed unmatched. CDR3 length equals 15 residues. The CDR3 DNA reads as TGCGCCAGCAGCCGCGCCGGGACAGGGGGTGAAAAACTGTTTTTT. Protein sequence: CASSRAGTGGEKLFF.

The chain carries TRBV11-2 and TRBJ1-3, with D perhaps TRBD1 (5 bases). The V and J ends lost 4 bases and 0 bases respectively, with 10 bases between them. The germline V gene has CDR1 SGHAT and CDR2 FQNNGV. The CDR3 is made up of 15 amino acids. Written as DNA, the CDR3 is TGTGCCAGCAGCTACAGGACGATCTCTGGAAACACCATATATTTT. It yields the protein CASSYRTISGNTIYF.

With respect to this clone: Lacking the conserved final phenylalanine or tryptophan, this CDR3 likely reflects a read error. The DNA is left out, because the CDR3 cannot be placed on it with certainty; the CDR3 is given as TCRdb lists it. V is TRBV7-6 and J is TRBJ1-1; the D call in the table, TRBD1, was not verified against the DNA. The CDR3 comprises 10 residues, both ends counted. The germline gives CDR1 SGHVS, CDR2 FNYEAQ. CDR3 sequence reads: CASSLKGARI.

The sample holds many counts of this clone. The chain joins TRBV6-1 to TRBJ1-1, with TRBD1 as a possible D gene (6 bases). Germline CDR1 MNHNS, CDR2 SASEGT. Trimming stripped 4 bases from V and 8 bases from J, with 14 bases between. The CDR3 length is 13 residues. The CDR3 spells CASSGLDSEEAFF. The CDR3 DNA reads as TGTGCCAGCAGTGGACTGGACAGCGAAGAAGCTTTCTTT.

The chain joins TRBV5-1 to TRBJ1-4; D unresolved. Germline V gene lookup returns CDR1 SGHRS and CDR2 YFSETQ. With 0 bases removed from V and 5 bases from J, the gap between germline ends came to 8 bases. The CDR3 extends over 14 amino acids. The CDR3, as DNA: TGCGCCAGCAGCTTGGGTCTGGAGAATGAAAAACTGTTTTTT. Amino acids: CASSLGLENEKLFF.